The 4 T cell receptor beta chains listed next were all sequenced from one sample in a study of beta chain features in type 1 diabetes. Sequenced material consisted of expressed TCRB transcripts (all of the isolated RNA was reverse transcribed). Measured with immunoSEQ multiplex PCR; TCRdb has only the in-frame clones, and not every one. The table has about half a million clones, approximately 28% seen once. The sample taken for sequencing was naive CD4+ T cells from blood. The receptors come from a man aged 18 to 29 in good health.

CDR3 loop: CASSQEEGKLFF. The CDR3 nucleotides read TGTGCCAGCTCCCAGGAAGAAGGAAAACTGTTTTTT. The chain has TRBV18 and TRBJ1-4; D is ambiguous. Germline lookup yields CDR1 KGHSH and CDR2 LQKENI. CDR3 length: 12 residues. The ends were cut back, 6 bases at V and 10 bases at J, with 12 bases in the middle. Full variable domain (remainder filled in from reference TRBV18 and TRBJ1-4): NAGVMQNPRHLVRRRGQEARLRCSPMKGHSHVYWYRQLPEEGLKFMVYLQKENIIDESGMPKERFSAEFPKEGPSILRIQQVVRGDSAAYFCASSQEEGKLFFGSGTQLSVL.

This clone was counted a few times. This chain uses TRBV4-1 with TRBJ2-1; 12 nucleotides line up with TRBD2. There are 14 residues in the CDR3. In germline, CDR1 is MGHRA, CDR2 YSYEKL. The J segment lost 6 bases and the V segment lost 4 bases, leaving 1 base of the junction unmatched. The CDR3 is CASSLTSGGNEQFF. The DNA for the CDR3 is TGCGCCAGCAGCCTGACTAGCGGGGGCAATGAGCAGTTCTTC.

This chain connects TRBV10-3 to TRBJ1-5; 8 bases line up with TRBD1. The CDR3 has 15 amino acids. CDR1 and CDR2 (germline): ENHRY, SYGVKD. V lost 0 bases to trimming and J lost 4 bases; unmatched junction nucleotides: 2. In nucleotides, the CDR3 is TGTGCCATCAGTGAGTCCGGGACAGGAAATCAGCCCCAGCATTTT. Translating gives CAISESGTGNQPQHF.

The chain is built from TRBV28 and TRBJ2-2, with D tentatively TRBD1 (6 bases). Germline V lookup: CDR1 MDHEN, CDR2 SYDVKM. There are 13 residues in the CDR3. V lost 11 bases and J 1 base, leaving 11 bases between the germline ends. The DNA of the CDR3 is TGTGCCGGACTGGACAGGAACACCGGGGAGCTGTTTTTT. This gives the protein CAGLDRNTGELFF.